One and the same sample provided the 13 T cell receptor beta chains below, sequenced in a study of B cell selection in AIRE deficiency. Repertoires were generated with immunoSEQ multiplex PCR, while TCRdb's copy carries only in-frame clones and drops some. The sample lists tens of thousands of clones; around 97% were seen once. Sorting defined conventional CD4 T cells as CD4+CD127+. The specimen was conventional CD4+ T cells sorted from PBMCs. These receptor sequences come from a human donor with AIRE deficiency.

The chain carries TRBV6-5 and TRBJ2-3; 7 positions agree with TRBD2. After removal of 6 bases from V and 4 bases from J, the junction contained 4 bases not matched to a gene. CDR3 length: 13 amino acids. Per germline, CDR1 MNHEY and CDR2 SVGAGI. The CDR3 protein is CASRSGRSDTQYF. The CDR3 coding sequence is TGTGCCAGCAGATCCGGGAGGTCAGATACGCAGTATTTT.

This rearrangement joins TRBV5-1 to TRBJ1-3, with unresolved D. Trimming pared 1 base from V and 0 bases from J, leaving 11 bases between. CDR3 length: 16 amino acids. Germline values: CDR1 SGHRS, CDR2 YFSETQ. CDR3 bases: TGCGCCAGCAGCTTGTTCGCGGAGAGCTCTGGAAACACCATATATTTT. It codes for CASSLFAESSGNTIYF.

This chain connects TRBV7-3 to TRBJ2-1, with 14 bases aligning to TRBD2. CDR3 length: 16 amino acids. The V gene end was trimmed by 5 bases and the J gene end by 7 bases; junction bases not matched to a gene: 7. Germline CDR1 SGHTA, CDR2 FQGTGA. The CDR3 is CASSPRLAGGMNEQFF. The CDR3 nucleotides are TGTGCCAGCAGCCCTCGACTAGCGGGAGGGATGAATGAGCAGTTCTTC.

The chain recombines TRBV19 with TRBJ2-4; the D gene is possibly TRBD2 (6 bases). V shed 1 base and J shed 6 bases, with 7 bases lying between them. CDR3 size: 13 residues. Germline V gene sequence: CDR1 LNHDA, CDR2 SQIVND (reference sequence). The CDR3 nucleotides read TGTGCCAGTAGTATAGGGGGAGGAAACATTCAGTACTTC. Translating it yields CASSIGGGNIQYF.

The CDR3 spells CASRDTGGLANEKLFF. The CDR3 DNA reads as TGCGCCAGCAGAGACACAGGGGGCTTAGCTAATGAAAAACTGTTTTTT. The chain combines TRBV5-1 with TRBJ1-4, with TRBD1 matching over 9 bases. This CDR3 has 16 amino acids. V lost 5 bases to trimming and J lost 3 bases; unmatched junction nucleotides: 8. Germline CDR1 is SGHRS and CDR2 is YFSETQ.

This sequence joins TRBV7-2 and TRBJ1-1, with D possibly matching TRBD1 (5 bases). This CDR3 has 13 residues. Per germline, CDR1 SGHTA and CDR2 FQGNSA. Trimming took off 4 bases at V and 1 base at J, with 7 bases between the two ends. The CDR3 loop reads CASSSGGNTEAFF. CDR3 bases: TGTGCCAGCAGCTCCGGGGGGAACACTGAAGCTTTCTTT. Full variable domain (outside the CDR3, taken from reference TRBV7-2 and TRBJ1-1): GAGVSQSPSNKVTEKGKDVELRCDPISGHTALYWYRQSLGQGLEFLIYFQGNSAPDKSGLPSDRFSAERTGGSVSTLTIQRTQQEDSAVYLCASSSGGNTEAFFGQGTRLTVV.

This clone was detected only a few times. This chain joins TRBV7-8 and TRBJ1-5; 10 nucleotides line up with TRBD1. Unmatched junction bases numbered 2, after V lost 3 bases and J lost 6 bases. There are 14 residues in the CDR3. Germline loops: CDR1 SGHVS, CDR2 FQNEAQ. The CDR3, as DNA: TGTGCCAGCAGCTTGACAGGGGGCGGTCAGCCCCAGCATTTT. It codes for CASSLTGGGQPQHF.

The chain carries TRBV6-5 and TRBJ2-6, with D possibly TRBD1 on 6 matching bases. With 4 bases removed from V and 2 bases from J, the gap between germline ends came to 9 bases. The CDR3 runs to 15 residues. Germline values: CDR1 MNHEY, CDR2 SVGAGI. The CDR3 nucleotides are TGTGCCAGCAGTTGGCCAGGGGCTGGGGCCAACGTCCTGACTTTC. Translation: CASSWPGAGANVLTF.

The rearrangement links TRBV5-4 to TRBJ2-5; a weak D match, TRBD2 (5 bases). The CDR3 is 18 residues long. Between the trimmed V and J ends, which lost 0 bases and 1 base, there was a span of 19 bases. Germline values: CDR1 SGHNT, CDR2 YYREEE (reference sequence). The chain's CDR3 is CASSLEGLGGHRQETQYF. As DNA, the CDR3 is TGTGCCAGCAGCTTGGAGGGCCTCGGCGGGCACCGCCAAGAGACCCAGTACTTC.

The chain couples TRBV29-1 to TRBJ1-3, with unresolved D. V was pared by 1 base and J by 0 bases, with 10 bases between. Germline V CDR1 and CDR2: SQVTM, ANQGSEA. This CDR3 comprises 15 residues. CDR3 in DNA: TGCAGCGTTGAAGGATCTTCCAGCTCTGGAAACACCATATATTTT. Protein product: CSVEGSSSSGNTIYF. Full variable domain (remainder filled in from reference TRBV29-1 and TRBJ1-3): SAVISQKPSRDICQRGTSLTIQCQVDSQVTMMFWYRQQPGQSLTLIATANQGSEATYESGFVIDKFPISRPNLTFSTLTVSNMSPEDSSIYLCSVEGSSSSGNTIYFGEGSWLTVV.

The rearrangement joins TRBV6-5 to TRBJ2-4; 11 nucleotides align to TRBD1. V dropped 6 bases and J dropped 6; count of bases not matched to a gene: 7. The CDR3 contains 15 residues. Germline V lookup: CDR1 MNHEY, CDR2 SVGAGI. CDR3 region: CASSPGQGGGNIQYF. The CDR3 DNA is TGTGCCAGCAGCCCGGGACAGGGGGGGGGAAACATTCAGTACTTC.

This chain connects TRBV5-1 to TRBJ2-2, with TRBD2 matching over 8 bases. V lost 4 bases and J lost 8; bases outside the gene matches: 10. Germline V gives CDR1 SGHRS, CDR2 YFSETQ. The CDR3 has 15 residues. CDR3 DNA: TGCGCCAGCAGCCGTGGAGGGCGGGAGGATGGGGAGCTGTTTTTT. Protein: CASSRGGREDGELFF.

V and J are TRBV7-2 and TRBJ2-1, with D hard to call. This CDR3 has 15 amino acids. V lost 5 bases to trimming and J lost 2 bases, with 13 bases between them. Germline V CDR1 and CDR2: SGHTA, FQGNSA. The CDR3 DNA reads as TGTGCCAGCAGCCCTGTGGTAGCCGCCTACAATGAGCAGTTCTTC. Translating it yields CASSPVVAAYNEQFF.